The rows below give T cell receptor beta chains drawn from one sample of a study of tumor-infiltrating lymphocytes in primary liver carcinoma. TCRdb independently ran MiXCR on the multiplex PCR reads; one entry per CDR3 protein. Found here are roughly 100,000 distinct CDR3 sequences, around two thirds of them singletons; the top ten hold just over 9.5%. Source material: liver tumor tissue from sampling region 5. The source is an older woman with primary liver carcinoma and hepatitis B virus infection. Both conserved end residues are part of each CDR3. D genes are given only for firm matches. The listing skips clone size in some rows; elsewhere it reads once, few, many or a size class.

-	TRBJ1-5	TRBV4-2	-	TGTGCCAGCAGCACCACAGGGACCGGGGGTCAGGCCCAACATTTT	CASSTTGTGGQAQHF
TRBD2	TRBJ2-1	TRBV5-1	few	TGCGCCAGCAGCTTTGTAACTAGCGGTTACAATGAGCAGTTCTTC	CASSFVTSGYNEQFF
-	TRBJ2-3	TRBV24-1	-	TGTGCCACCAGTGTCGGCCAGGGCATCACAGATACGCAGTATTTT	CATSVGQGITDTQYF
TRBD1	TRBJ1-5	TRBV6-5	-	TGTGCCAGCAGAAAGACAGGGGGGAATCGGCCCCAGCATTTT	CASRKTGGNRPQHF
-	TRBJ2-3	TRBV7-8	-	TGTGCCAGCAGCCGAAGCAGGATCCGCTCTAGCACAGATACGCAGTATTTT	CASSRSRIRSSTDTQYF
TRBD2	TRBJ2-1	TRBV4-2	-	TGTGCCAACAGACTTCAAATCGGGAGGGCCGGAGATGAGCAGTTCTTC	CANRLQIGRAGDEQFF
TRBD1	TRBJ2-1	TRBV11-1	-	TGCGCCAGCAGCTTAATGTTGACAGGGATCATCAGTGAGCAGTTCTTC	CASSLMLTGIISEQFF
-	TRBJ1-1	TRBV7-9	many	TGTGCCAGCAGCTCTCCGAACCGGAACACTGAAGCTTTCTTT	CASSSPNRNTEAFF
-	TRBJ1-1	TRBV7-3	once	TGTGCCAGCAGCCCTCGAGGGGGCACTGAAGCTTTCTTT	CASSPRGGTEAFF
TRBD1	TRBJ1-2	TRBV28	-	TGTGCCAGCAGTTCCCCTCAGGGGGGTGACTACACCTTC	CASSSPQGGDYTF
TRBD2	TRBJ2-5	TRBV6-5	-	TGTGCCAGCAGTTACTCGTTCGCGGGAGTACTGGAAACCCAGTACTTC	CASSYSFAGVLETQYF
TRBD2	TRBJ2-7	TRBV6-5	-	TGTGCCAGCAAGGCGACACTAGCGGGGTACTCCCACGAGCAGTACTTC	CASKATLAGYSHEQYF
TRBD1	TRBJ1-2	TRBV5-1	many	TGCGCCAGCAGCTGGCAAGGGGGCGATGGCTACACCTTC	CASSWQGGDGYTF
-	TRBJ2-3	TRBV6-1	-	TGTGCCAGCGGCGAACGGGGATATAACACAGATACGCAGTATTTT	CASGERGYNTDTQYF
-	TRBJ2-2	TRBV21-1	many	TGTGCCAGCAGCAAAGCATGGCCAGGGATTTGGCGGGAGCTGTTTTTT	CASSKAWPGIWRELFF
TRBD1	TRBJ1-2	TRBV6-5	medium-sized	TGTGCCAGCAGTTATCAACAGGGGCGGGTCGGTGGCTACACCTTC	CASSYQQGRVGGYTF
-	TRBJ2-5	TRBV7-9	many	TGTGCCAGCAGCCCCCGAAGCCAAGCGTTTGAGACCCAGTACTTC	CASSPRSQAFETQYF
TRBD1	TRBJ2-4	TRBV28	-	TGTGCTAGCAGTCTGAGTCGGGACAGCCTAAACATTCAGTACTTC	CASSLSRDSLNIQYF
-	TRBJ1-2	TRBV5-1	-	TGCGCCAACAGCTTTGGGTCTGGCTTAGGGGGCTATGGCTACACCTTC	CANSFGSGLGGYGYTF
TRBD1	TRBJ1-1	TRBV6-6	few	TGTGCCAGCAGTTTTGACAGGGGAAACACTGAAGTTTTCTTT	CASSFDRGNTEVFF
TRBD1	TRBJ1-5	TRBV28	-	TGTGCCAGCAGATCCGGGACAGGGAGTATTAATGGTATTCAGCCCCAGCATTTT	CASRSGTGSINGIQPQHF
-	TRBJ2-1	TRBV6-1	many	TGTGCCAGCAGTGAAGTGGATTACAATGAGCAGTTCTTC	CASSEVDYNEQFF
-	TRBJ2-7	TRBV29-1	-	TGCAGCGCTGGGTGGGGGTATAAGATCCACGGGCAGTACTTC	CSAGWGYKIHGQYF
-	TRBJ2-7	TRBV5-6	many	TGTGCCAGCAGCCCGACGCCATACGAGCAGTACTTC	CASSPTPYEQYF
-	TRBJ2-5	TRBV11-2	-	TGTGCCAGCTGCTCGTTTACCCAAGAGAGCCAGTACTTC	CASCSFTQESQYF
TRBD2	TRBJ2-1	TRBV12-3/TRBV12-4	-	TGTGCCAGCACCTATCAGCGGGAGAGCAATGAACAGTTCTTC	CASTYQRESNEQFF
TRBD2	TRBJ2-3	TRBV11-1	-	TGTGCCAGCAGCTTAAGGCGACGTGCGGGAGAATCACACTTT	CASSLRRRAGESHF